These T cell receptor beta chains were read from a single sample in a study of blood T cell repertoires in COVID-19. Generated by immunoSEQ multiplex PCR, the TCRdb table keeps only in-frame clones and is missing some. Found here are 95,000 or so clones, 87% of them singletons; the top ten hold roughly a sixth. Sequencing input: peripheral blood. These receptors were taken from a human donor in a cohort sampled during active COVID-19. The CDR3 runs from the conserved cysteine through the conserved F or W. The order of the fields is J gene, D gene, V gene, clone size, CDR3 protein, CDR3 DNA. The D gene is left open where the match is weak. Expanded clones get a size class; other rows say once, few or many, or leave the size out.

>TRBJ2-2|NA|TRBV15|NA
CATRMGSTGELFF
TGTGCCACTCGTATGGGGAGCACCGGGGAGCTGTTTTTT
>TRBJ1-6|NA|TRBV5-5|once
CASSPLGDRGSPLHF
TGTGCCAGCAGTCCGCTAGGGGATAGAGGTTCACCCCTCCACTTT
>TRBJ1-5|TRBD1|TRBV4-1|NA
CASSVYRGGNQPQHF
TGCGCCAGCAGCGTCTACAGGGGAGGCAATCAGCCCCAGCATTTT
>TRBJ1-3|NA|TRBV9|NA
CASSVELLAGNTIYF
TGTGCCAGCAGCGTAGAACTACTGGCTGGAAACACCATATATTTT
>TRBJ2-1|TRBD1|TRBV7-9|NA
CASSLGQGFFNEQFF
TGTGCCAGCAGCTTAGGACAGGGGTTTTTCAATGAGCAGTTCTTC
>TRBJ2-7|NA|TRBV4-1|NA
CASSRTASGTYEQYF
TGCGCCAGCAGCCGAACGGCCTCAGGAACCTACGAGCAGTACTTC
>TRBJ1-2|NA|TRBV5-1|NA
CASSIDNSIGYTF
TGCGCCAGCAGCATCGATAACTCAATAGGCTACACCTTC
>TRBJ2-7|TRBD2|TRBV6-1|NA
CASSEGLAGGTGYEQYF
TGTGCCAGCAGTGAGGGACTAGCGGGGGGTACTGGCTACGAGCAGTACTTC
>TRBJ2-5|NA|TRBV5-1|NA
CASSFSGFSGQETQYF
TGCGCCAGCAGCTTTTCGGGGTTTAGCGGCCAAGAGACCCAGTACTTC
>TRBJ1-1|NA|TRBV9|NA
CASSVVGGTSAFF
TGTGCCAGCAGCGTAGTTGGGGGCACTTCGGCTTTCTTT